The rows below give T cell receptor beta chains drawn from one sample of a study of shared clonotypes between healthy human individuals. Profiled with immunoSEQ multiplex PCR; TCRdb holds only in-frame clones, not every one. The profile shows millions of clones, roughly 93% of them singletons. The sequenced material came from naive CD4+ T cells from PBMCs. Receptor source: a man aged 18 to 30 in good health. Some clones in this sample may be carry-over from other donors' samples. Both conserved end residues are trimmed from each CDR3. The order of the fields is J gene, clone size, V gene, CDR3 protein. Rows give clone size only sometimes, using once, few, many, or a class for an expanded clone.

J gene: TRBJ2-4
clone size: once
V gene: TRBV15
CDR3 protein: ATSRLTGVDIQY

J gene: TRBJ1-2
clone size: NA
V gene: TRBV10-3
CDR3 protein: AISELLRGYT

J gene: TRBJ2-7
clone size: NA
V gene: TRBV28
CDR3 protein: ASNGAHAYEQY

J gene: TRBJ2-3
clone size: NA
V gene: TRBV4-1
CDR3 protein: ASSTFAGGGDTQY

J gene: TRBJ2-1
clone size: NA
V gene: TRBV9
CDR3 protein: ASSVTGSSYNEQF

J gene: TRBJ2-2
clone size: NA
V gene: TRBV25-1
CDR3 protein: ASSEPGTGGKNTGELF

J gene: TRBJ2-2
clone size: NA
V gene: TRBV5-1
CDR3 protein: ASESGGAVDGELF

J gene: TRBJ2-1
clone size: NA
V gene: TRBV6-6
CDR3 protein: ASSYSQLSEQF

J gene: TRBJ2-1
clone size: NA
V gene: TRBV4-2
CDR3 protein: ASSQDPTDTRRWSYNEQF

J gene: TRBJ2-7
clone size: NA
V gene: TRBV6-6
CDR3 protein: ASSKTGTTSYEQY

J gene: TRBJ2-3
clone size: NA
V gene: TRBV19
CDR3 protein: ASSMDPSTDTQY

J gene: TRBJ2-2
clone size: NA
V gene: TRBV28
CDR3 protein: ASSNQGARNGELF

J gene: TRBJ1-1
clone size: NA
V gene: TRBV19
CDR3 protein: ASSIRGNTEAF

J gene: TRBJ2-7
clone size: NA
V gene: TRBV18
CDR3 protein: ASSPNLAGEGEQY

J gene: TRBJ2-6
clone size: once
V gene: TRBV4-1
CDR3 protein: ASSQIDRGPAGANVLT

J gene: TRBJ2-5
clone size: NA
V gene: TRBV14
CDR3 protein: ASSQATSGSYETQY

J gene: TRBJ2-3
clone size: NA
V gene: TRBV27
CDR3 protein: ASSFRPISTDTQY

J gene: TRBJ1-3
clone size: NA
V gene: TRBV7-9
CDR3 protein: ASTKFAAGNTIY

J gene: TRBJ2-7
clone size: NA
V gene: TRBV28
CDR3 protein: ATGRAGGSDEQY

J gene: TRBJ2-2
clone size: NA
V gene: TRBV5-1
CDR3 protein: ASREGRNTGELF

J gene: TRBJ1-2
clone size: few
V gene: TRBV19
CDR3 protein: ASNSLGGYT

J gene: TRBJ1-1
clone size: NA
V gene: TRBV7-9
CDR3 protein: ASSRNRGLGTEAF

J gene: TRBJ1-5
clone size: NA
V gene: TRBV2
CDR3 protein: ASSQGAGSNQPQH

J gene: TRBJ1-4
clone size: NA
V gene: TRBV7-2
CDR3 protein: ASSRQEWAEKLF

J gene: TRBJ2-1
clone size: NA
V gene: TRBV5-1
CDR3 protein: ASTRASGNEQF

J gene: TRBJ2-7
clone size: once
V gene: TRBV7-3
CDR3 protein: ASSLGPEGYEQY

J gene: TRBJ2-2
clone size: NA
V gene: TRBV11-2
CDR3 protein: ASSLVPGELF

J gene: TRBJ2-5
clone size: NA
V gene: TRBV19
CDR3 protein: ASGTGASGSPKETQY

J gene: TRBJ1-2
clone size: NA
V gene: TRBV28
CDR3 protein: ASSPRTPIRRGYT

J gene: TRBJ2-7
clone size: NA
V gene: TRBV11-2
CDR3 protein: ASSATGGWYEQY

J gene: TRBJ2-7
clone size: NA
V gene: TRBV2
CDR3 protein: ASSASRQGFHEQY

J gene: TRBJ1-1
clone size: NA
V gene: TRBV19
CDR3 protein: ASSVGLNTEAF

J gene: TRBJ1-1
clone size: few
V gene: TRBV7-9
CDR3 protein: ASSLIGGTEAF

J gene: TRBJ1-1
clone size: few
V gene: TRBV19
CDR3 protein: ASSGRVFSTEAF

J gene: TRBJ2-1
clone size: NA
V gene: TRBV18
CDR3 protein: ASSKRTGVYNEQF

J gene: TRBJ2-7
clone size: NA
V gene: TRBV6-6
CDR3 protein: ASSFTGRDSYEQY

J gene: TRBJ2-1
clone size: NA
V gene: TRBV5-8
CDR3 protein: ASSFSGTRWNEQF

J gene: TRBJ2-1
clone size: NA
V gene: TRBV29-1
CDR3 protein: SVERSYSYNEQF

J gene: TRBJ1-1
clone size: NA
V gene: TRBV7-3
CDR3 protein: ASSLIRNTEAF

J gene: TRBJ2-1
clone size: NA
V gene: TRBV19
CDR3 protein: ASSISSGSHNEQF

J gene: TRBJ2-1
clone size: NA
V gene: TRBV9
CDR3 protein: ASSVASGEYNEQF

J gene: TRBJ1-2
clone size: once
V gene: TRBV9
CDR3 protein: ASSVVSDTNYGYT

J gene: TRBJ2-3
clone size: NA
V gene: TRBV2
CDR3 protein: ASSVGGRTDTQY

J gene: TRBJ1-1
clone size: NA
V gene: TRBV18
CDR3 protein: ASSPVPEAF

J gene: TRBJ1-5
clone size: NA
V gene: TRBV27
CDR3 protein: ASSPGQYINQPQH

J gene: TRBJ2-7
clone size: NA
V gene: TRBV11-2
CDR3 protein: ASSTGQGSSYEQY

J gene: TRBJ1-5
clone size: once
V gene: TRBV19
CDR3 protein: ASSTAGTGGGQPQH

J gene: TRBJ2-5
clone size: NA
V gene: TRBV11-1
CDR3 protein: ASSLGQYQETQY

J gene: TRBJ2-2
clone size: NA
V gene: TRBV29-1
CDR3 protein: SVGGWVPGELF

J gene: TRBJ2-2
clone size: few
V gene: TRBV10-1
CDR3 protein: ASRQGPTGELF

J gene: TRBJ2-2
clone size: NA
V gene: TRBV7-3
CDR3 protein: ASSRDSGELF

J gene: TRBJ2-2
clone size: NA
V gene: TRBV9
CDR3 protein: ASSVQSYTGELF

J gene: TRBJ2-2
clone size: few
V gene: TRBV4-1
CDR3 protein: ASSQEGQGGAGELF